The sequence of this T cell receptor beta chain was determined in a study of monozygotic twins with inflammatory bowel disease (dated by TCRdb to the late 2010s). Broadly, across the study: The full study comprised 30 or so monozygotic twin pairs: nine German pairs (four IBD-concordant, five IBD-discordant) and 19 IBD-discordant Danish pairs. Each individual had, on average, about 151 000 unique TCRalpha sequences and 181 000 unique TCRbeta sequences available for analysis. Within discordant pairs, disease-associated traits were sought mainly by comparing IBD patients with their genetically identical healthy co-twins.

The library came from 5' RACE. The input for every TCR library was 3,500 to 4,500 ng of total RNA. cDNA was synthesized with SMARTScribe reverse transcriptase in eight separate reactions per sample. During cDNA synthesis, template switching was used to introduce unique molecular identifiers that contained a 6-nucleotide sample barcode. TCRalpha and TCRbeta cDNA was amplified by two nested PCRs of 16 and 9 cycles, with bead purification after each PCR. Before amplification, the cDNA was treated with uracil DNA-glycosylase and purified using the QIAquick PCR purification kit. In the second PCR, Illumina TruSeq-compatible adapters and sample-specific barcodes were added. Library quality and concentration were assessed using TapeStation and Qubit, and roughly 5.5 ng of each library was pooled. The pooled libraries were sequenced with 2 x 100 bp reads and custom sequencing primers on an Illumina HiSeq2500 single-index Rapid Run. The authors' analysis ran thus. MiGEC version 1.2.6 was used for UMI-based consensus assembly to correct PCR and sequencing errors. MiXCR version 2.1.1 was used to carry out V(D)J alignment, clonotype assembly and CDR3 extraction. Gene usage, clonotype sharing and MAIT/NKT TCR abundance were normalised by analysing the top 1000, 10 000 and 20 000 clonotypes per sample. After downsampling to 27 000 UMIs, diversity was calculated as the inverse Simpson index using the vegan R package. Paired Mann-Whitney U tests were applied to discordant twin pairs, and Benjamini-Hochberg correction was used for multiple testing. After TCRdb reprocessed the reads, each CDR3 protein sequence was kept as one row, without DNA. In this record, the V and J calls reflect TCRdb's handling and not the investigators' own analysis. The table for this sample records 300,000 to 450,000 distinct CDR3 sequences. The top ten constitute around 2.6% of the sample.

Of note for this clonotype: Its recognized antigen is unknown.

Paper-wide results and their limitations: Because patients were on differing immunosuppressive treatments, the repertoires may have picked up extra background noise and inter-individual variability. IBD patients had lower TCRbeta repertoire diversity, measured by the inverse Simpson index, than their healthy co-twins. Distinction between different T cell subtypes could not be achieved in the analysis. No difference in repertoire similarity was observed between concordant and discordant twins, possibly owing to limited statistical power. Compared with healthy twins, IBD patients shared fewer clonotypes with other individuals, and the difference was most pronounced in patients with signs of disease activity. No single strong signal or clonotype linked to IBD turned up in the results, so the idea that one exists was not supported.

From each donor, an approximately 2.5 ml peripheral blood sample was collected into PAXgene tubes and kept at -80 degrees C. Without any T cell sorting, total RNA was extracted from whole blood using the PAXgene blood miRNA kit on an automated QIAcube. Deep TCRalpha and TCRbeta repertoire profiling with unique molecular barcoding was performed on peripheral blood of monozygotic twin pairs concordant or discordant for inflammatory bowel disease. For every twin pair, smoking habits were documented, and each individual was categorised as a current, former or never smoker. Sequencing was carried out using blood. This receptor was taken from a human donor with ulcerative colitis or Crohn's disease, or a healthy co-twin of an affected twin (not recorded which).

The CDR3 amino acid sequence is: CAGSYIRDGETQYF. The chain is made from TRBV7-8 and TRBJ2-5. The CDR3 holds 14 amino acids from the cysteine to the phenylalanine. The DNA sequence is not available. CDR1 and CDR2, looked up from the germline V gene, are SGHVS and FQNEAQ.